This is a list of T cell receptor beta chains from one sample in a study of blood T cell repertoires in COVID-19. Some clones are missing from TCRdb's copy, which holds only in-frame ones; the method was immunoSEQ multiplex PCR. The sample gives approximately 250,000 clones, 80% to 95% of which show up once; more than 0.8% is in the top ten. Sequenced: peripheral blood. These receptors were collected from a man younger than 40 with COVID-19, enrolled during active disease. CDR3s include the opening cysteine and the closing phenylalanine or tryptophan. Fields, in order: J gene, clone size, D gene, V gene, CDR3 length, CDR3 protein, CDR3 DNA. The D gene is left open where the match is weak. Clone size appears in some rows only: once, few, many, or a class for an expanded clone.

TRBJ1-4 - TRBD1 TRBV7-9 14 CASSSGQGREKLFF TGTGCCAGCAGCTCCGGACAGGGACGTGAAAAACTGTTTTTT
TRBJ1-3 once - TRBV12-3/TRBV12-4 13 CASSTGFGNTIYF TGTGCCAGCAGCACAGGGTTTGGAAACACCATATATTTT
TRBJ1-3 - - TRBV7-9 14 CASSLRRVGNTIYF TGTGCCAGCAGCTTAAGGCGGGTTGGAAACACCATATATTTT
TRBJ1-1 - TRBD1 TRBV24-1 13 CATRQGAYTEAFF TGTGCCACCAGACAGGGGGCGTACACTGAAGCTTTCTTT
TRBJ1-1 - - TRBV14 14 CASSPHDGGTEAFF TGTGCCAGCAGCCCGCATGACGGGGGCACTGAAGCTTTCTTT
TRBJ1-2 - - TRBV12-5 13 CASGLLSFYGYTF TGTGCTAGTGGTTTATTGAGTTTCTATGGCTACACCTTC
TRBJ2-4 - - TRBV9 14 CASSPNRGSGIQYF TGTGCCAGCAGCCCGAACCGGGGGTCAGGCATTCAGTACTTC
TRBJ1-6 - TRBD1 TRBV30 13 CAWRDRLNSPLHF TGTGCCTGGCGGGACAGGCTAAATTCACCCCTCCACTTT
TRBJ1-3 - - TRBV9 14 CASSPAGGGNTIYF TGTGCCAGCAGTCCAGCGGGAGGTGGAAACACCATATATTTT
TRBJ2-1 - TRBD2 TRBV9 16 CASSGVAGGLNNEQFF TGTGCCAGCAGCGGAGTAGCGGGGGGGCTAAACAATGAGCAGTTCTTC
TRBJ2-4 - TRBD1 TRBV9 15 CASSAGQGARNIQYF TGTGCCAGCAGCGCTGGACAGGGGGCGAGAAACATTCAGTACTTC
TRBJ1-3 - - TRBV4-1 16 CASSQEGGFSGNTIYF TGCGCCAGCAGCCAAGAGGGGGGGTTCTCTGGAAACACCATATATTTT
TRBJ1-2 - - TRBV19 13 CASSEQGDYGYTF TGTGCCAGTAGTGAACAGGGAGACTATGGCTACACCTTC
TRBJ1-1 - - TRBV9 16 CASSVGRGPENTEAFF TGTGCCAGCAGCGTAGGAAGAGGCCCCGAGAACACTGAAGCTTTCTTT
TRBJ1-1 - - TRBV5-1 14 CASSLAQVNTEAFF TGCGCCAGCAGCTTGGCACAGGTGAACACTGAAGCTTTCTTT
TRBJ1-1 - - TRBV29-1 12 CSVHRERTEAFF TGCAGCGTTCACAGGGAGCGGACTGAAGCTTTCTTT
TRBJ1-5 once - TRBV30 14 CAWSQGNSNQPQHF TGTGCCTGGAGCCAGGGGAATAGCAATCAGCCCCAGCATTTT
TRBJ2-7 - TRBD1 TRBV9 15 CASSVGGTDSYEQYF TGTGCCAGCAGCGTAGGAGGGACAGATTCCTACGAGCAGTACTTC
TRBJ1-2 - TRBD1 TRBV7-9 14 CASSLAGTDYGYTF TGTGCCAGCAGCTTAGCCGGGACAGACTATGGCTACACCTTC
TRBJ2-1 - TRBD2 TRBV5-1 17 CASSWEAGGALGNEQFF TGCGCCAGCAGCTGGGAAGCGGGGGGGGCCCTTGGCAATGAGCAGTTCTTC
TRBJ1-6 - - TRBV12-3/TRBV12-4 12 CASSFRNSPLHF TGTGCCAGCAGTTTTCGGAATTCACCCCTCCACTTT
TRBJ2-2 - TRBD2 TRBV30 18 CAWSVRTSGGPLLGELFF TGTGCCTGGAGTGTGAGGACTAGCGGGGGCCCGCTACTCGGGGAGCTGTTTTTT
TRBJ1-2 - TRBD1 TRBV6-6 16 CASSYRTHGQGGGYTF TGTGCCAGCAGTTACAGAACCCACGGACAGGGCGGTGGCTACACCTTC
TRBJ2-4 - TRBD1 TRBV6-5 14 CASSWGTGKSIQYF TGTGCCAGCAGTTGGGGGACAGGGAAGTCCATTCAGTACTTC
TRBJ1-4 - - TRBV7-2 14 CASSFRRENEKLFF TGTGCCAGCAGCTTCCGCCGGGAAAATGAAAAACTGTTTTTT
TRBJ1-5 once - TRBV6-2/TRBV6-3 13 CASSSQGNQPQHF TGTGCCAGCAGCAGTCAGGGGAATCAGCCCCAGCATTTT
TRBJ1-1 once - TRBV6-5 15 CASTLDISMNTEAFF TGTGCCAGCACCTTGGACATCTCCATGAACACTGAAGCTTTCTTT
TRBJ2-5 - - TRBV3-1/TRBV3-2 15 CASSQDRGFRETQYF TGTGCCAGCAGCCAAGATCGGGGGTTCCGAGAGACCCAGTACTTC
TRBJ1-5 once - TRBV12-3/TRBV12-4 13 CATGTQEGSTQHF TGTGCCACTGGGACGCAGGAGGGATCAACCCAGCATTTT
TRBJ1-5 - - TRBV7-3 17 CASSLTTRPRGNQPQHF TGTGCCAGCAGCTTAACTACCCGACCCCGAGGAAATCAGCCCCAGCATTTT
TRBJ1-4 - - TRBV2 12 CASSGRVAKLFF TGTGCCAGCAGTGGCAGGGTGGCAAAACTGTTTTTT
TRBJ2-1 - TRBD2 TRBV19 17 CASSKGLAGSSYNEQFF TGTGCCAGTAGTAAGGGACTAGCGGGAAGCTCCTACAATGAGCAGTTCTTC
TRBJ2-2 once TRBD1 TRBV18 15 CASSPPQGVTGELFF TGTGCCAGCTCACCACCTCAGGGGGTCACCGGGGAGCTGTTTTTT
TRBJ2-7 - TRBD1 TRBV11-2 16 CASSPVDGTGAYEQYF TGTGCCAGCAGCCCCGTAGACGGGACAGGGGCCTACGAGCAGTACTTC
TRBJ2-7 - TRBD1 TRBV7-6 15 CASRPSTGAGDEQYF TGTGCCAGCAGGCCGTCGACAGGGGCAGGGGACGAGCAGTACTTC
TRBJ2-7 - - TRBV15 19 CATSRGRGGLRGTSYEQYF TGTGCCACCAGCAGAGGCCGGGGTGGTCTGCGGGGGACATCCTACGAGCAGTACTTC
TRBJ1-2 - TRBD1 TRBV9 13 CASSGTGVGGYTF TGTGCCAGCAGCGGAACAGGGGTCGGTGGCTACACCTTC
TRBJ2-5 once - TRBV6-5 16 CASSYSGGRGQETQYF TGTGCCAGCAGTTACTCTGGCGGGCGGGGACAAGAGACCCAGTACTTC
TRBJ1-2 - - TRBV9 15 CASSRTVQDYYGYTF TGTGCCAGCAGCCGGACAGTTCAAGATTACTATGGCTACACCTTC
TRBJ1-2 - - TRBV5-6 13 CASSPGFGYGYTF TGTGCCAGCAGCCCGGGGTTCGGCTATGGCTACACCTTC
TRBJ2-5 - - TRBV20-1 11 CSATGVGSQYF TGCAGTGCTACAGGGGTAGGATCCCAGTACTTC
TRBJ1-2 - TRBD1 TRBV6-1 15 CASSEGGTGTIGYTF TGTGCCAGCAGTGAAGGTGGGACAGGGACTATCGGCTACACCTTC
TRBJ1-6 once - TRBV19 16 CASSIRTASYNSPLHF TGTGCCAGTAGTATCCGTACTGCCTCCTATAATTCACCCCTCCACTTT
TRBJ2-7 - - TRBV4-1 15 CASSPFLDPEGEQYF TGCGCCAGCAGCCCGTTTCTGGACCCGGAGGGCGAGCAGTACTTC
TRBJ1-4 - TRBD1 TRBV23-1 15 CASSHRQGASEKLFF TGCGCCAGCAGTCACCGACAGGGGGCTAGTGAAAAACTGTTTTTT
TRBJ2-6 - TRBD1 TRBV28 18 CASSRQGLRVSGANVLTF TGTGCCAGCAGTCGACAGGGCTTACGCGTCTCTGGGGCCAACGTCCTGACTTTC
TRBJ2-5 - TRBD2 TRBV5-1 16 CASSFGTSGGEETQYF TGCGCCAGCAGCTTTGGAACTAGCGGGGGGGAAGAGACCCAGTACTTC
TRBJ1-1 - - TRBV11-2 16 CASTKIGGAQNTEAFF TGTGCCAGCACCAAAATAGGGGGGGCCCAGAACACTGAAGCTTTCTTT
TRBJ2-7 once - TRBV27 16 CASSFRTFGKSYEQYF TGTGCCAGCAGTTTTCGCACGTTCGGTAAATCCTACGAGCAGTACTTC
TRBJ1-6 - - TRBV5-6 12 CASSFRESPLHF TGTGCCAGCAGCTTCCGCGAGTCACCCCTCCACTTT
TRBJ1-1 - TRBD1 TRBV3-1/TRBV3-2 13 CASSRTGGTEAFF TGTGCCAGCAGCCGGACAGGGGGGACTGAAGCTTTCTTT
TRBJ1-2 - - TRBV24-1 17 CATSDFPTSQGIYGYTF TGTGCCACCAGTGATTTCCCTACAAGCCAGGGGATCTATGGCTACACCTTC
TRBJ1-6 - TRBD1 TRBV15 14 CATSSRQGDSPLHF TGTGCCACCAGCAGTAGACAGGGGGATTCACCCCTCCACTTT
TRBJ2-7 - TRBD1 TRBV3-1/TRBV3-2 14 CASSGKGAVNEQYF TGTGCCAGCAGCGGAAAGGGGGCGGTAAACGAGCAGTACTTC
TRBJ1-1 once - TRBV6-5 13 CASSYASNTEAFF TGTGCCAGCAGTTATGCGTCGAACACTGAAGCTTTCTTT
TRBJ2-7 - - TRBV10-1 15 CASSESRAWTYEQYF TGCGCCAGCAGTGAGTCGAGGGCATGGACCTACGAGCAGTACTTC
TRBJ1-1 few TRBD1 TRBV11-2 17 CASSSSSTGESNTEAFF TGTGCCAGCAGCTCGTCCTCGACAGGGGAAAGTAACACTGAAGCTTTCTTT